A single sample is the source of the 17 T cell receptor beta chains below, sequenced in a study of T cell responses to AZD1222 COVID-19 vaccine (dated by TCRdb to about 2021). The library came from the immunoSEQ multiplex PCR assay. Entries here come from immuneACCESS through TCRdb and include only in-frame sequences with V and J called. Some clones fail to appear in such tables; in the studies checked, an unresolved V gene covers under half of the shortfall, and the cause of the remainder is unknown. The sample profile shows 140,000 to 150,000 clones; around 89% of them were found once. The leading ten clones occupy around 5% of the sample. Interpreted using the paper, the time point label stands for: baseline before first vaccination. This material consisted of peripheral blood, taken on day 0 of AZD1222 vaccination. Source of these receptors: an adult in good health.

This clone appeared a single time. The identical CDR3 is also encoded by other nucleotide sequences in the sample. The genes are TRBV18 and TRBJ2-3; D unclear. The CDR3 is 11 residues long. Germline lookup yields CDR1 KGHSH and CDR2 LQKENI. The V end lost 3 bases, the J end lost 3 bases, and 1 base lay between the germline ends. CDR3: CASSPTDTQYF. CDR3 nucleotide sequence: TGTGCCAGCTCACCGACAGATACGCAGTATTTT. The full variable domain, completed using reference TRBV18 and TRBJ2-3, is NAGVMQNPRHLVRRRGQEARLRCSPMKGHSHVYWYRQLPEEGLKFMVYLQKENIIDESGMPKERFSAEFPKEGPSILRIQQVVRGDSAAYFCASSPTDTQYFGPGTRLTVL.

The count of this clone is one. V is TRBV12-3 or TRBV12-4 and J is TRBJ1-6; D unresolved. This CDR3 contains 12 residues. V lost 6 bases and J lost 9, with 9 bases in between. CDR3 residues: CASSLYPSPLHF. The CDR3 DNA reads as TGTGCCAGCAGCCTCTACCCTTCACCCCTCCACTTT.

CDR3 amino acids: CATSRSLDSSNTGELFF. The CDR3 region has the DNA TGTGCCACCAGCAGATCCTTGGACAGTTCGAACACCGGGGAGCTGTTTTTT. This chain joins TRBV15 and TRBJ2-2, with TRBD1 as a possible D gene (6 bases). Germline assignment: CDR1 LNHNV and CDR2 YYDKDF (reference sequence). The V end lost 2 bases, the J end lost 0 bases, and 13 bases lay between the germline ends. The CDR3 is made up of 17 amino acids.

This clone showed up just once. The chain has TRBV29-1 and TRBJ1-2, with D possibly being TRBD1 (5 bases). V shed 0 bases and J shed 8 bases, with 16 bases lying between them. In germline, CDR1 is SQVTM, CDR2 ANQGSEA. There are 14 residues in the CDR3. This CDR3 is CSVEDQGTFPGYTF. The CDR3 DNA reads TGCAGCGTTGAAGATCAGGGCACATTTCCCGGCTACACCTTC.

This chain uses TRBV5-6 with TRBJ1-2, with a tentative D call TRBD1 (5 bases). Trimming took off 1 base at V and 6 bases at J, with 16 bases between the two ends. The CDR3 consists of 15 residues. Germline V gene sequence: CDR1 SGHDT, CDR2 YYEEEE. CDR3 sequence reads: CASSLLRGGDNGYTF. The CDR3 nucleotides read TGTGCCAGCAGCTTGCTCCGGGGGGGAGACAATGGCTACACCTTC.

The chain combines TRBV27 with TRBJ1-2; D gene uncertain. There are 13 residues in the CDR3. The V gene's germline CDR1 is MNHEY and CDR2 SMNVEV (reference sequence). Trimming took off 3 bases at V and 2 bases at J, with 7 bases between the two ends. CDR3 bases: TGTGCCAGCAGTTTGTCCCTAAACTATGGCTACACCTTC. Its protein is CASSLSLNYGYTF.

The chain employs TRBV2 and TRBJ1-1; TRBD1 is a possible D gene (5 bases). Between the trimmed V and J ends, which lost 2 bases and 4 bases, there was a span of 20 bases. The CDR3 runs 17 residues. CDR1 SNHLY and CDR2 FYNNEI come from the germline V gene. The CDR3 DNA reads as TGTGCCAGCAGTGAAATCAAGGAATGGGGACGGGGCACTGAAGCTTTCTTT. It encodes CASSEIKEWGRGTEAFF.

A few counts support this clone. The rearrangement uses TRBV28 and TRBJ1-1, with 9 bases that match TRBD1. With V trimmed by 6 bases and J by 12 bases, 11 bases remained unmatched. The CDR3 contains 13 residues. The V gene's germline CDR1 is MDHEN and CDR2 SYDVKM. This CDR3 is CASSSGTGSAPFF. CDR3 coding DNA: TGTGCCAGCAGCTCCGGGACAGGGTCAGCTCCTTTCTTT.

This sequence joins TRBV3-1 (or the pseudogene TRBV3-2) and TRBJ1-2; D unresolved. The CDR3 consists of 16 residues. V lost 1 base and J lost 0, with 12 bases in between. Germline loops: CDR1 LGHDT, CDR2 YNNKEL (reference sequence). The CDR3: CASSQAADLANYGYTF. The CDR3 bases are TGTGCCAGCAGCCAAGCTGCGGACCTAGCTAACTATGGCTACACCTTC.

The CDR3: CASSSTDTQYF. CDR3 DNA sequence: TGTGCCAGCAGTTCTACAGATACGCAGTATTTT. This chain connects TRBV6-2 or TRBV6-3 to TRBJ2-3; D gene unclear. The CDR3 extends over 11 amino acids. CDR1 and CDR2 (germline): MNHEY, SVGEGT. V lost 4 bases to trimming and J lost 3 bases, with 2 bases between them.

This chain uses TRBV15 with TRBJ2-1; D not certain. From germline, CDR1 is LNHNV and CDR2 YYDKDF (reference sequence). The CDR3 sequence is 12 residues long. V was trimmed by 2 bases and J by 10 bases, leaving 9 bases between them. The CDR3 sequence is CATSRIGSEQFF. CDR3 in DNA: TGTGCCACCAGCAGAATCGGTAGCGAGCAGTTCTTC.

The chain recombines TRBV29-1 with TRBJ1-1; 7 bases agree with TRBD1. Germline V lookup: CDR1 SQVTM, CDR2 ANQGSEA. The CDR3 sequence is 14 residues long. V dropped 7 bases and J dropped 4; count of bases not matched to a gene: 12. CDR3 protein: CSGTDRSLGTEAFF. The CDR3 nucleotides are TGCAGCGGTACGGACAGGTCATTGGGCACTGAAGCTTTCTTT.

The rearrangement uses TRBV6-5 and TRBJ2-1, with D tentatively TRBD2 (6 bases). Trimming took off 7 bases at V and 7 bases at J, with 20 bases between the two ends. The CDR3 is 15 amino acids. CDR1 is MNHEY, CDR2 SVGAGI, per germline. CDR3 coding DNA: TGTGCCAGCACTCTCCGGACTGAACGGGGGAATGAGCAGTTCTTC. Translating it yields CASTLRTERGNEQFF.

The gene calls are TRBV30 and TRBJ2-2, with TRBD2 identical over 7 bases. CDR3 length equals 18 residues. CDR1 is GTSNPN and CDR2 is SVGIG in the germline V gene (reference sequence). With V trimmed by 0 bases and J by 3 bases, 13 bases remained unmatched. DNA for the CDR3: TGTGCCTGGAGTGTAAGGTCATGGCGGGAGAAATACACCGGGGAGCTGTTTTTT. It specifies CAWSVRSWREKYTGELFF.

The chain is built from TRBV18 and TRBJ2-5; TRBD2 agrees at 11 bases. CDR3 length equals 15 residues. CDR1 and CDR2 from the germline V gene are KGHSH and LQKENI. Losses at the gene ends were 5 bases for V and 2 bases for J; bases not matched to a gene: 4. The CDR3 DNA sequence: TGTGCCAGCTCATCGGGACTAGCGGTTCAAGAGACCCAGTACTTC. Translating gives CASSSGLAVQETQYF.

CDR3 in DNA: TGTGCCAGCAGTTCCCGGGCCGTCAATCAGCCCCAGCATTTT. Translation gives CASSSRAVNQPQHF. The V and J genes are TRBV6-2 or TRBV6-3 and TRBJ1-5; unclear D gene. This CDR3 is 14 amino acids long. The V and J ends lost 4 bases and 3 bases respectively, with 10 bases between them. Germline V CDR1 and CDR2: MNHEY, SVGEGT.

The chain combines TRBV28 with TRBJ1-2; 7 bases match TRBD1. V gave up 8 bases and J gave up 4 bases; unmatched junction bases: 4. Germline assignment: CDR1 MDHEN and CDR2 SYDVKM. This CDR3 contains 12 residues. The CDR3 loop is CASSPGGYGYTF. The CDR3 DNA is TGTGCCAGCTCCCCAGGGGGCTATGGCTACACCTTC.